This TCR beta chain was profiled in a study of T cells in women clearing cervical HPV infection. As for the study in general: Only a few women had HLA typing results available.

Profiling relied on immunoSEQ multiplex PCR, and the TCRdb table lists in-frame clones only, not all of them. Its clone listing holds about 30,000 clones. As concerns this clone: Its antigen is unknown. Read coverage stops 3 residues before the CDR3 terminus; the germline J gene supplies the remainder.

Notes on the study in general: Controls had more TRBV6-7 (around 0.15%) than cases (about 0.11%). Effector/memory and HPV-specific T cells were not isolated, and association timing is unknown. Richness differences could reflect unmeasured T-cell content per sample.

The CDR3 contains 16 residues. Germline CDR1 reads SGHRS; CDR2 reads YFSETQ. Losses at the gene ends were 3 bases for V and 0 bases for J; bases not matched to a gene: 3. This TCR was recovered from a woman aged 18-70 years with a cervical HPV16 infection that either progressed to CIN3+ or cleared (not recorded which). The sample comprised blood buffy coat. This chain uses TRBV5-1 with TRBJ2-6; 7 positions agree with TRBD1. CDR3 DNA (partial): TGCGCCAGCAGCTCGGGACAGACCTCTGGGGCCAACGTC. It translates to CASSSGQTSGANV. The whole CDR3 protein reads CASSSGQTSGANVLTF.